This is a list of T cell receptor beta chains from one sample in a study of identical twins. MiXCR, run by TCRdb on the 5' RACE reads, gives a single entry per CDR3 protein. The table lists more than 400,000 distinct CDR3 sequences, nearly 15% of them singletons. The same data also contributed to another study, on yellow fever vaccine responses in identical twins.

Sequencing was carried out using CD4+ T cells sorted from blood. Every receptor here comes from a woman younger than 35 in good health. Both conserved end residues are part of each CDR3. D genes are given only for firm matches. Not every row has a clone size; where given, it reads once, few, many or a size class.

J gene: TRBJ1-5; D gene: -; clone size: -; V gene: TRBV20-1; CDR3 protein: CSARGAGLISNQPQHF; CDR3 DNA: TGCAGTGCTAGAGGCGCAGGGCTGATAAGCAATCAGCCCCAGCATTTT
J gene: TRBJ1-2; D gene: TRBD1; clone size: many; V gene: TRBV7-2; CDR3 protein: CASSPGTGAYGYTF; CDR3 DNA: TGTGCCAGCAGTCCTGGGACAGGGGCTTATGGCTACACCTTC
J gene: TRBJ2-2; D gene: -; clone size: few; V gene: TRBV5-5; CDR3 protein: CASNRRVGQNTGELFF; CDR3 DNA: TGTGCCAGCAACCGACGGGTAGGGCAGAACACCGGGGAGCTGTTTTTT
J gene: TRBJ1-1; D gene: -; clone size: -; V gene: TRBV14; CDR3 protein: CASSQVPGKEVFF; CDR3 DNA: TGTGCCAGCAGCCAAGTTCCAGGAAAAGAAGTTTTCTTT
J gene: TRBJ2-7; D gene: TRBD2; clone size: -; V gene: TRBV7-8; CDR3 protein: CASSNLAGGYEQYF; CDR3 DNA: TGTGCCAGCAGCAACCTAGCGGGAGGCTACGAGCAGTACTTC
J gene: TRBJ2-5; D gene: -; clone size: many; V gene: TRBV29-1; CDR3 protein: CSVGNMGLQTQYF; CDR3 DNA: TGCAGCGTTGGGAACATGGGGCTGCAGACCCAGTACTTC
J gene: TRBJ2-3; D gene: TRBD2; clone size: -; V gene: TRBV7-9; CDR3 protein: CASSLFTASGRSDTQYF; CDR3 DNA: TGTGCCAGCAGCTTATTCACGGCTAGCGGGAGGAGTGATACGCAGTATTTT
J gene: TRBJ2-3; D gene: TRBD2; clone size: -; V gene: TRBV10-3; CDR3 protein: CAIRRPSGGGETDTQYF; CDR3 DNA: TGTGCCATCAGGCGCCCCTCTGGGGGGGGTGAGACAGATACGCAGTATTTT
J gene: TRBJ2-3; D gene: TRBD1; clone size: few; V gene: TRBV20-1; CDR3 protein: CSSFGQASTDTQYF; CDR3 DNA: TGCAGTTCCTTTGGACAGGCCAGCACAGATACGCAGTATTTT
J gene: TRBJ1-6; D gene: -; clone size: -; V gene: TRBV7-2; CDR3 protein: CASSPYTRSPLHF; CDR3 DNA: TGTGCCAGCAGCCCATATACTCGGTCACCCCTCCACTTT
J gene: TRBJ2-2; D gene: -; clone size: few; V gene: TRBV5-1; CDR3 protein: CASFSRGNTGELFF; CDR3 DNA: TGCGCCAGCTTTTCACGCGGGAACACCGGGGAGCTGTTTTTT
J gene: TRBJ1-1; D gene: -; clone size: -; V gene: TRBV4-1; CDR3 protein: CASSQEGGGAGEAFF; CDR3 DNA: TGCGCCAGCAGCCAAGAAGGCGGGGGGGCGGGTGAAGCTTTCTTT
J gene: TRBJ1-2; D gene: TRBD1; clone size: -; V gene: TRBV18; CDR3 protein: CASSRRDSSQYGYTF; CDR3 DNA: TGTGCCAGCTCCCGCCGGGACAGCTCCCAGTATGGCTACACCTTC
J gene: TRBJ1-1; D gene: -; clone size: few; V gene: TRBV14; CDR3 protein: CASSQGKAEAFF; CDR3 DNA: TGTGCCAGCAGCCAGGGGAAGGCTGAAGCTTTCTTT
J gene: TRBJ2-1; D gene: -; clone size: few; V gene: TRBV28; CDR3 protein: CAGSSTNEQFF; CDR3 DNA: TGTGCCGGATCTAGCACCAATGAGCAGTTCTTC
J gene: TRBJ2-5; D gene: -; clone size: -; V gene: TRBV28; CDR3 protein: CASSSGTPGTQYF; CDR3 DNA: TGTGCCAGCAGTTCAGGGACTCCAGGGACCCAGTACTTC
J gene: TRBJ2-5; D gene: -; clone size: few; V gene: TRBV25-1; CDR3 protein: CASSPGGGAQYF; CDR3 DNA: TGTGCCAGCAGTCCCGGGGGCGGGGCCCAGTACTTC
J gene: TRBJ2-2; D gene: -; clone size: -; V gene: TRBV11-1; CDR3 protein: CASSFAPAGNTGELFF; CDR3 DNA: TGTGCCAGCAGCTTCGCCCCAGCGGGGAACACCGGGGAGCTGTTTTTT
J gene: TRBJ2-5; D gene: -; clone size: few; V gene: TRBV5-1; CDR3 protein: CASSFGSSEGTQYF; CDR3 DNA: TGCGCCAGCAGCTTCGGGTCCAGCGAAGGGACCCAGTACTTC
J gene: TRBJ1-5; D gene: -; clone size: -; V gene: TRBV27; CDR3 protein: CASSSIGQPQHF; CDR3 DNA: TGTGCCAGCAGCAGTATCGGTCAGCCCCAGCATTTT
J gene: TRBJ2-2; D gene: TRBD2; clone size: -; V gene: TRBV5-1; CDR3 protein: CASSKRGGTTNTGELFF; CDR3 DNA: TGCGCCAGCAGCAAACGGGGGGGCACCACGAACACCGGGGAGCTGTTTTTT
J gene: TRBJ2-3; D gene: TRBD2; clone size: -; V gene: TRBV20-1; CDR3 protein: CSASRTSGRTDTQYF; CDR3 DNA: TGCAGTGCTAGCCGGACTAGCGGTCGCACAGATACGCAGTATTTT
J gene: TRBJ2-7; D gene: -; clone size: -; V gene: TRBV28; CDR3 protein: CASRSGTSSYEQYF; CDR3 DNA: TGTGCCAGCAGATCCGGGACAAGTTCCTACGAGCAGTACTTC
J gene: TRBJ2-3; D gene: TRBD2; clone size: -; V gene: TRBV28; CDR3 protein: CASRKGGLAGITDTQYF; CDR3 DNA: TGTGCCAGCAGGAAGGGGGGACTAGCGGGAATCACAGATACGCAGTATTTT
J gene: TRBJ2-7; D gene: TRBD1; clone size: once; V gene: TRBV2; CDR3 protein: CASSEAGGTGHVEQYF; CDR3 DNA: TGTGCCAGCAGTGAAGCGGGTGGGACAGGGCATGTCGAGCAGTACTTC
J gene: TRBJ2-3; D gene: TRBD2; clone size: few; V gene: TRBV28; CDR3 protein: CASSLAASGTRTDTQYF; CDR3 DNA: TGTGCCAGCAGTTTAGCGGCTAGCGGGACTCGCACAGATACGCAGTATTTT
J gene: TRBJ1-1; D gene: TRBD1; clone size: -; V gene: TRBV7-9; CDR3 protein: CASSAGTGGVTEAFF; CDR3 DNA: TGTGCCAGCAGCGCGGGGACAGGGGGCGTCACTGAAGCTTTCTTT
J gene: TRBJ1-1; D gene: -; clone size: few; V gene: TRBV27; CDR3 protein: CASSFSTANTEAFF; CDR3 DNA: TGTGCCAGCAGTTTCTCAACAGCTAACACTGAAGCTTTCTTT
J gene: TRBJ2-2; D gene: -; clone size: -; V gene: TRBV5-1; CDR3 protein: CASSLENLNTGELFF; CDR3 DNA: TGCGCCAGCAGCTTGGAGAATCTGAACACCGGGGAGCTGTTTTTT
J gene: TRBJ2-5; D gene: TRBD2; clone size: few; V gene: TRBV4-1; CDR3 protein: CASSQDISGGERGTQYF; CDR3 DNA: TGCGCCAGCAGCCAAGACATATCCGGGGGGGAGAGGGGAACCCAGTACTTC
J gene: TRBJ2-7; D gene: -; clone size: few; V gene: TRBV29-1; CDR3 protein: CSVDGQKGQEQYF; CDR3 DNA: TGCAGCGTTGATGGACAGAAGGGTCAAGAGCAGTACTTC
J gene: TRBJ2-7; D gene: -; clone size: few; V gene: TRBV7-9; CDR3 protein: CASSFGRRDPYEQYF; CDR3 DNA: TGTGCCAGCAGCTTTGGTAGACGGGACCCCTACGAGCAGTACTTC
J gene: TRBJ2-1; D gene: -; clone size: few; V gene: TRBV6-1; CDR3 protein: CASILWTAVPNEQFF; CDR3 DNA: TGTGCCAGCATCCTGTGGACAGCAGTCCCCAATGAGCAGTTCTTC
J gene: TRBJ2-3; D gene: -; clone size: few; V gene: TRBV12-3/TRBV12-4; CDR3 protein: CASSSPRGAGNTDTQYF; CDR3 DNA: TGTGCCAGCAGTTCCCCCCGGGGGGCGGGAAACACAGATACGCAGTATTTT
J gene: TRBJ2-3; D gene: -; clone size: many; V gene: TRBV24-1; CDR3 protein: CATSDGYYTDTQYF; CDR3 DNA: TGTGCCACCAGTGACGGATACTACACAGATACGCAGTATTTT
J gene: TRBJ2-1; D gene: -; clone size: -; V gene: TRBV24-1; CDR3 protein: CATSDLWIGAEGGEQFF; CDR3 DNA: TGTGCCACCAGTGATTTATGGATCGGTGCGGAGGGGGGTGAGCAGTTCTTC